This T cell receptor beta chain was retrieved from a study of OX40 agonist ivuxolimab in advanced cancers. Findings and caveats of the study: Relative to CD4+ cells, CD8+ T cells on average had more expanded clones.

With respect to this clone: The antigen remains undetermined.

Data came from immunoSEQ multiplex PCR; TCRdb stores just in-frame clones and leaves some out. The sample contains some 90,000 clones, around 90% of which appear only once. This CDR3 spans 14 amino acids. Germline V gives CDR1 PRHDT, CDR2 FYEKMQ (reference sequence). Trimming left V 5 bases short and J 5 bases short, with 14 bases between. The sequencing here drew on CD4+ or CD8+ T cells sorted from blood, taken in a trial of the OX40 agonist ivuxolimab. The origin of this receptor is an adult with an advanced solid tumor such as melanoma, head and neck, liver or kidney cancer. The rearrangement uses TRBV13 and TRBJ2-3; possible D gene TRBD2, 5 bases. In DNA form, the CDR3 reads TGTGCCAGCAGCCGAGGACCCGGGAAAGATACGCAGTATTTT. It codes for CASSRGPGKDTQYF.